This entry concerns a single TCR beta chain. Its antigen is still unknown. This CDR3 comprises 13 residues. Germline CDR1 and CDR2: LNHDA and SQIVND (reference sequence). Trimming took 5 bases from V and 9 from J, leaving 14 bases between them. The libraries were made with immunoSEQ v3.0 at survey level. The protocol was immunoSEQ multiplex PCR, while the TCRdb copy is restricted to in-frame clones and leaves out a portion. The profile shows 25,000 to 35,000 clones, 95% of them singletons. Every participant gave one or more pre-ART and two or more post-ART PBMC samples. Each HIV participant was treated in the United States. The data derive from a study of long-term antiretroviral therapy in people with HIV. The study's findings and limits: Samples were collected from the mid-2000s to the late 2010s under possibly less effective ART regimens. Regardless of time point, clones expanded before ART dominated the repertoire.

The TCR comes from a man aged 25-40 years with HIV. The V and J genes are TRBV19 and TRBJ1-3; unclear D gene. Source: unsorted PBMCs, taken 5.3 years after starting antiretroviral therapy. The CDR3 region has the DNA TGTGCCAGTAGTCCTTACTTGGACGGCACCATATATTTT. The encoded protein is CASSPYLDGTIYF.